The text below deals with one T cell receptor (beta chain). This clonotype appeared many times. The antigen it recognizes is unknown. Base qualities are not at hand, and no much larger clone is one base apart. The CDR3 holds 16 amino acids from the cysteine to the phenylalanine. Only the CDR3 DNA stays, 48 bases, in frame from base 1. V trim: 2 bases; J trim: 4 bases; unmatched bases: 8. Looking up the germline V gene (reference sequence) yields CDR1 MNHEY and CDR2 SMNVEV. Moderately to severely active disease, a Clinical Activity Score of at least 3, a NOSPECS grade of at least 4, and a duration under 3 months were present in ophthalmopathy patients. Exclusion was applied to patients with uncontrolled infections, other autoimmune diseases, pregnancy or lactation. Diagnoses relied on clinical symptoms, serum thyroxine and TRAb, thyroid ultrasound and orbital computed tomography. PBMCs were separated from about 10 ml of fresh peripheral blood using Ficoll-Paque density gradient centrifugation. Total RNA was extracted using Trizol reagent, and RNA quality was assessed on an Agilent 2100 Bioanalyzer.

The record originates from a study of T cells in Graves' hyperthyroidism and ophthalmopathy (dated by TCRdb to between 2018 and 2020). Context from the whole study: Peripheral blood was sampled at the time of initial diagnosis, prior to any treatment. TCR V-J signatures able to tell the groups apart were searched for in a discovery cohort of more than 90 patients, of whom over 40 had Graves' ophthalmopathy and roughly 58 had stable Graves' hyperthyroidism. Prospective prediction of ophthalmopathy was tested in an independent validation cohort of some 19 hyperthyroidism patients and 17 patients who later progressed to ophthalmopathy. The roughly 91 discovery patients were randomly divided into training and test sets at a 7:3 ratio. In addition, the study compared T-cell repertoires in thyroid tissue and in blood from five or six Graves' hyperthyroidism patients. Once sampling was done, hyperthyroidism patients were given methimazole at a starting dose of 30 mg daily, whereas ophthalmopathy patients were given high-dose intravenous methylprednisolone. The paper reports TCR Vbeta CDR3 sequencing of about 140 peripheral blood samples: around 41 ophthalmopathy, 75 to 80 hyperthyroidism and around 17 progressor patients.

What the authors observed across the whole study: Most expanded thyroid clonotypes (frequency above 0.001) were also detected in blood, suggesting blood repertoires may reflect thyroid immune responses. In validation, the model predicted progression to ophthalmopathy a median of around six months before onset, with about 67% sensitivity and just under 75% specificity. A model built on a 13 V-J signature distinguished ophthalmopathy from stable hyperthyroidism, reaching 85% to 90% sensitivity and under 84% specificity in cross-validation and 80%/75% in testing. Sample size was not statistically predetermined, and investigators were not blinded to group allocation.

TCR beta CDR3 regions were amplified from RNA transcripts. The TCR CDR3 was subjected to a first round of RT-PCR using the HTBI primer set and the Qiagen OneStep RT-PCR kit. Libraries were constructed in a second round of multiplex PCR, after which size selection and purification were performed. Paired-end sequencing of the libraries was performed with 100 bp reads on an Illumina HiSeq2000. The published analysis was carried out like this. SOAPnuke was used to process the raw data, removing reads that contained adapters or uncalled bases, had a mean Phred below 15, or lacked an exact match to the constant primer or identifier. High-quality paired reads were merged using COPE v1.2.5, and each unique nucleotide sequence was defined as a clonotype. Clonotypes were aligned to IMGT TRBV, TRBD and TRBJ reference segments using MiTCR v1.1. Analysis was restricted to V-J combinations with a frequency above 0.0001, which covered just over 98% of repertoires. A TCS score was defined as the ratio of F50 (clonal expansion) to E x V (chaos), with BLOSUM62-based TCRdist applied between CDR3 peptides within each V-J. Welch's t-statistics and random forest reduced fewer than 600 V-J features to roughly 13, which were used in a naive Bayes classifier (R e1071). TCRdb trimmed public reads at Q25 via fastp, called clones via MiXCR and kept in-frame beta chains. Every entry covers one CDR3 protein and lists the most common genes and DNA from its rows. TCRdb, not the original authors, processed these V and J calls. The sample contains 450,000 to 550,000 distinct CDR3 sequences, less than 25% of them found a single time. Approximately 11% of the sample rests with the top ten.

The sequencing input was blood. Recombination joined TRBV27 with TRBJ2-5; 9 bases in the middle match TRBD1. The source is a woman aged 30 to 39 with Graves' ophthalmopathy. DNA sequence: TGTGCCAGCAGTTTACACAGGGGGCGCGGTCGAGAGACCCAGTACTTC. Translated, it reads CASSLHRGRGRETQYF.